This record concerns one TCR beta chain sequence. Antigen specificity is unknown. TCRdb re-called the RT-PCR reads through MiXCR, storing one row per CDR3 protein. In the table there are about 520,000 distinct CDR3 sequences, about a tenth of which are singletons. This specimen belongs to a study of response to subunit inactivated influenza vaccine. The study's findings and limits: Authors suggested each seasonal influenza vaccination recruits few new T cells.

The germline V gene has CDR1 LGHNA and CDR2 YSLEER. This CDR3 contains 16 residues. V dropped 1 base and J dropped 10; count of bases not matched to a gene: 13. The material was PBMCs from blood, obtained roughly 48 days after vaccination. The source is a man over 45 who received an inactivated influenza vaccine. The chain recombines TRBV4-3 with TRBJ2-1; 7 nucleotides line up with TRBD2. The CDR3, as DNA: TGCGCCAGCAGCCAAGGACTTGCTTCGACGGGAGGAGAGCAGTTCTTC. This gives the protein CASSQGLASTGGEQFF.